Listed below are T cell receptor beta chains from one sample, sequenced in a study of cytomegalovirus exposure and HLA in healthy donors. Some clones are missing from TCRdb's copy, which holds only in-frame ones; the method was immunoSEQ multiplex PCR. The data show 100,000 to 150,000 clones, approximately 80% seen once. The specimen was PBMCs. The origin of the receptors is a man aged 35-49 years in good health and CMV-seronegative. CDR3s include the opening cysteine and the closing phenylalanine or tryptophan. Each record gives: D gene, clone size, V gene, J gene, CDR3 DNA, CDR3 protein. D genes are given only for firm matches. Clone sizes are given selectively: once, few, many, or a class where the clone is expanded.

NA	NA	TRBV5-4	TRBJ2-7	TGTGCCAGCAGCCGCCAGGGCCTCGAGCAGTACTTC	CASSRQGLEQYF
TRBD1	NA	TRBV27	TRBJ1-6	TGTGCCAGCAGCTGGGACAGGGGCAATTCACCCCTCCACTTT	CASSWDRGNSPLHF
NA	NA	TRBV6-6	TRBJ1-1	TGTGCCAGCGGGAGGCCGAACACTGAAGCTTTCTTT	CASGRPNTEAFF
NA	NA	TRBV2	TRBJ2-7	TGTGCCAGCAGTGAAGGAGGGGGGGGAACGGTCGAGCAGTACTTC	CASSEGGGGTVEQYF
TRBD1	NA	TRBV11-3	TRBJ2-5	TGTGCCAGCAGCCCCCCGGGACAGGGCTCAGAGACCCAGTACTTC	CASSPPGQGSETQYF
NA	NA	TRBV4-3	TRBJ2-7	TGCGCCAGCAGCCAAGGTCGTATAAGGGGAAGGCAGTACTTC	CASSQGRIRGRQYF
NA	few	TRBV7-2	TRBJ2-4	TGTGCCAGCAGCCCTTGGGAGGCAGCCAAAAACATTCAGTACTTC	CASSPWEAAKNIQYF
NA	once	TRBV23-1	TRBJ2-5	TGCGCCAGCAGTCAATCGAAGCCGAGCCAAGAGACCCAGTACTTC	CASSQSKPSQETQYF
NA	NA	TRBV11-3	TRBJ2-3	TGTGCCAGCAGCGCGAACGTTTACACAGATACGCAGTATTTT	CASSANVYTDTQYF
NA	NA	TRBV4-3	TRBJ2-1	TGCGCCAGCAGCCAAGACAGAGGGAATCTCTACAATGAGCAGTTCTTC	CASSQDRGNLYNEQFF
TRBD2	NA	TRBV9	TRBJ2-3	TGTGCCAGTACCGGGACTAGCGGGGGGGCAGATACGCAGTATTTT	CASTGTSGGADTQYF
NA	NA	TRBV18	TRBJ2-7	TGTGCCAGCTCACCGACACTCTCTCACGAGCAGTACTTC	CASSPTLSHEQYF
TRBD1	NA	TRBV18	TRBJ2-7	TGTGCCAGCTCGTCGGGACAGTCCTACGAGCAGTACTTC	CASSSGQSYEQYF
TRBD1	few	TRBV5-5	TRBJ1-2	TGTGCCAGCAGCTTGGCCGGGACAGTGAACTATGGCTACACCTTC	CASSLAGTVNYGYTF
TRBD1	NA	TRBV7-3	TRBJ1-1	TGTGCCAGCAGCTTAACCGGGACAGTGGCCACTGAAGCTTTCTTT	CASSLTGTVATEAFF
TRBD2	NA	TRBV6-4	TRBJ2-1	TGTGCCAGCAGTAGGGGAGGGATCGGTGAGCAGTTCTTC	CASSRGGIGEQFF
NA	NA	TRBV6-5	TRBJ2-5	TGTGCCAGCAGTCCTCGGATCAGGGAGACCCAGTACTTC	CASSPRIRETQYF
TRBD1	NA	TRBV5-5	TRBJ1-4	TGTGCCAGCAGCCGCTCGGGACAGGGGAGCGAAAAACTGTTTTTT	CASSRSGQGSEKLFF
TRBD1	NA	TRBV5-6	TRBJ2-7	TGTGCCAGCAGCTTACAGCCTACAGGGGGCCACGAGCAGTACTTC	CASSLQPTGGHEQYF
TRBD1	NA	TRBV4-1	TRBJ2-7	TGCGCCAGCAGCCTATCCGGGACAGGGAGTAGGTACGAGCAGTACTTC	CASSLSGTGSRYEQYF